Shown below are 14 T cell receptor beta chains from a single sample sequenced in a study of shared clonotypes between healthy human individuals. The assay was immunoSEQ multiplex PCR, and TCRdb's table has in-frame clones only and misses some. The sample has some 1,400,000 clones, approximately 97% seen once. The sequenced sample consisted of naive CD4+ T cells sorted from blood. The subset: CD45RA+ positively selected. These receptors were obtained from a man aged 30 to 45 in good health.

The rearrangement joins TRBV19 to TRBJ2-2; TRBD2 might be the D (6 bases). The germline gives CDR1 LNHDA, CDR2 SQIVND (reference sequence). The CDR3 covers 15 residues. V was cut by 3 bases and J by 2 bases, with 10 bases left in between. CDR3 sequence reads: CASSIPGLNTGELFF. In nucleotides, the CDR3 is TGTGCCAGTAGTATCCCCGGACTAAACACCGGGGAGCTGTTTTTT.

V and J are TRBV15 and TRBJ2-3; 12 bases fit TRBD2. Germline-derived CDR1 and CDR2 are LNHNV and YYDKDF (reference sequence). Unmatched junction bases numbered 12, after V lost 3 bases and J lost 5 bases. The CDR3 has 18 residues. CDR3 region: CATSSLGFLAGGLDTQYF. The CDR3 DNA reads TGTGCCACCAGCAGCCTGGGATTTCTAGCGGGAGGGTTAGATACGCAGTATTTT.

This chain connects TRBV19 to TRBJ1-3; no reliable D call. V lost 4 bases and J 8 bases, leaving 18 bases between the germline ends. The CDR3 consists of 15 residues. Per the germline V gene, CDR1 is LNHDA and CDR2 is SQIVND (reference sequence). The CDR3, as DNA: TGTGCCAGTAGTAGAAACGGGGAAATACGACACACCATATATTTT. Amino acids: CASSRNGEIRHTIYF.

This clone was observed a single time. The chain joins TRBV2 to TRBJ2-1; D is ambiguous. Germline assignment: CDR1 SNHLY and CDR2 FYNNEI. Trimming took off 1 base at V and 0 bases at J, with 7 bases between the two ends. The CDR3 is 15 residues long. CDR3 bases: TGTGCCAGCAGTGAAGATCAGCGCTCCTACAATGAGCAGTTCTTC. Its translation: CASSEDQRSYNEQFF.

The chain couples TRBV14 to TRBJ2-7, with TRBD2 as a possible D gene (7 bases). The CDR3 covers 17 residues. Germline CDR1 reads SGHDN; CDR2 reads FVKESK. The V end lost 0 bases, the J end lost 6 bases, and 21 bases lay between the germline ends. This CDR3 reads CASSQDRRERGGLEQYF. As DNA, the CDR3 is TGTGCCAGCAGCCAAGATCGGCGGGAGAGGGGGGGACTCGAGCAGTACTTC.

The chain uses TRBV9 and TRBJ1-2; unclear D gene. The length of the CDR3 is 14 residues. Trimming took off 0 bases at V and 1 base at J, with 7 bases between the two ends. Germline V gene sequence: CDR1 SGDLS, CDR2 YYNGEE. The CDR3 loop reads CASSVGQNNYGYTF. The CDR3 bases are TGTGCCAGCAGCGTAGGCCAGAATAACTATGGCTACACCTTC.

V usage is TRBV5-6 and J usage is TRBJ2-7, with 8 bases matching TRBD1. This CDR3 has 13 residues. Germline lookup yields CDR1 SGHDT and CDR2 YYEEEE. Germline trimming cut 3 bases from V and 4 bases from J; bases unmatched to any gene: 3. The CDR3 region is CASSWTGRYEQYF. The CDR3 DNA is TGTGCCAGCAGCTGGACAGGGAGGTACGAGCAGTACTTC.

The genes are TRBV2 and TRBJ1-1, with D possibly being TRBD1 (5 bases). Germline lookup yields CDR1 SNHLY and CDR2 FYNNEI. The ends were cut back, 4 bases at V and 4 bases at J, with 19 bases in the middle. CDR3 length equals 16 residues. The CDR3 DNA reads TGTGCCAGCAGTGTCAAGGGGATGGATGGAAGCACTGAAGCTTTCTTT. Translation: CASSVKGMDGSTEAFF.

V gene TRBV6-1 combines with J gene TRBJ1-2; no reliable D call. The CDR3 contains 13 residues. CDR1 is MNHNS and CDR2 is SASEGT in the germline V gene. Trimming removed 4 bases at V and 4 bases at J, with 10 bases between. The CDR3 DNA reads TGTGCCAGCAGTGGGACCGATGGCTATGGCTACACCTTC. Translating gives CASSGTDGYGYTF.

CDR3 residues: CASSPPFRTDEQYF. The CDR3 region has the DNA TGTGCCAGCTCACCACCTTTCAGGACAGACGAGCAGTACTTC. The chain couples TRBV18 to TRBJ2-7, with a possible D match to TRBD1 (6 bases). From germline, CDR1 is KGHSH and CDR2 LQKENI. This CDR3 is 14 amino acids long. Trimming removed 0 bases at V and 5 bases at J, with 11 bases between. The full variable domain, rest sourced from reference TRBV18 and TRBJ2-7, is NAGVMQNPRHLVRRRGQEARLRCSPMKGHSHVYWYRQLPEEGLKFMVYLQKENIIDESGMPKERFSAEFPKEGPSILRIQQVVRGDSAAYFCASSPPFRTDEQYFGPGTRLTVT.

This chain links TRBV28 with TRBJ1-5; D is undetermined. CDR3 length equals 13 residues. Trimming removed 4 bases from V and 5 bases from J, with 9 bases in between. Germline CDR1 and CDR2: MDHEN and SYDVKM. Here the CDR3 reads CASSSYADQPQHF. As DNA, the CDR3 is TGTGCCAGCAGTTCCTACGCCGATCAGCCCCAGCATTTT.

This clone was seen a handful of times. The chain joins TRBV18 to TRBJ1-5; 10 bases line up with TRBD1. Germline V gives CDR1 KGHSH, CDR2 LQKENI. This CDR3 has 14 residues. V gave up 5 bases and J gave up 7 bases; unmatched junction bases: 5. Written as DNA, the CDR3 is TGTGCCAGCTCATCGGACAGGGGGAAGCAGCCCCAGCATTTT. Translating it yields CASSSDRGKQPQHF.

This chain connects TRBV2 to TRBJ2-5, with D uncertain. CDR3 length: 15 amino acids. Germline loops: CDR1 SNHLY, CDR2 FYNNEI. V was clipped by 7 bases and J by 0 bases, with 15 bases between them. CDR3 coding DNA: TGTGCCAGCAAGAATCGGTGGAAGGACCAAGAGACCCAGTACTTC. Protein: CASKNRWKDQETQYF.

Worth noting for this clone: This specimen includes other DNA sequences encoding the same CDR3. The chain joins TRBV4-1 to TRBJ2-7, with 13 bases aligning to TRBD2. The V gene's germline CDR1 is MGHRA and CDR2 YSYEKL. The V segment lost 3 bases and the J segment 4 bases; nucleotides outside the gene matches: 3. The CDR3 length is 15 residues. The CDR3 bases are TGCGCCAGCAGCCAGAGGACTAGCGGGAGTTACGAGCAGTACTTC. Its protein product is CASSQRTSGSYEQYF.